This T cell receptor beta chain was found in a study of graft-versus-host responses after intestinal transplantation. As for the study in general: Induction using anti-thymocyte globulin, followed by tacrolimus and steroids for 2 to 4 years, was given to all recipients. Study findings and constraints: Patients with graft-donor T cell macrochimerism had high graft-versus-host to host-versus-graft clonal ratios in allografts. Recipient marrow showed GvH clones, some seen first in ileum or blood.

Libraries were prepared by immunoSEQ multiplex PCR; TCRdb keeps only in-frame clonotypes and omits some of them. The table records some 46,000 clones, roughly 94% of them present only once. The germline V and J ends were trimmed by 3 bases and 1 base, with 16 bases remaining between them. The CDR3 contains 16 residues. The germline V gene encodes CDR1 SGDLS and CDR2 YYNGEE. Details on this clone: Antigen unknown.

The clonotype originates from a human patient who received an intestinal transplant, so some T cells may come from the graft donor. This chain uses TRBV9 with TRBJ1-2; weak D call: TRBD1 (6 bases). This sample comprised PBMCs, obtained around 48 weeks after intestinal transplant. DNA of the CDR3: TGTGCCAGCAGCGGCGACCCAGGGGAACTTAACTATGGCTACACCTTC. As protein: CASSGDPGELNYGYTF.